These T cell receptor beta chains were read from a single sample in a study of T cell responses to AZD1222 COVID-19 vaccine. Sequenced by immunoSEQ multiplex PCR; TCRdb stores in-frame clones only, minus some. Counted here are roughly 110,000 clones, about 89% occurring once; the ten biggest clones make up 4% to 5.5%. The material was peripheral blood, obtained on day 0 of AZD1222 vaccination. These receptor sequences come from an adult in good health. The CDR3 runs from the conserved cysteine through the conserved F or W. The D gene is left open where the match is weak. Rows give clone size only sometimes, using once, few, many, or a class for an expanded clone.

TRBV2	NA	TRBJ1-2	NA	CASSTTDYGYTF	TGTGCCAGCAGTACTACAGACTATGGCTACACCTTC
TRBV6-4	NA	TRBJ2-1	NA	CASSQTGHGYEQFF	TGTGCCAGCAGTCAAACAGGGCACGGGTATGAGCAGTTCTTC
TRBV6-5	NA	TRBJ1-4	NA	CASKGGSGEKLFF	TGTGCCAGCAAGGGCGGATCCGGGGAAAAACTGTTTTTT
TRBV5-6	NA	TRBJ1-5	TRBD1	CASSLGQGAQPQHF	TGTGCCAGCAGCTTGGGACAGGGGGCTCAGCCCCAGCATTTT
TRBV5-1	once	TRBJ2-7	TRBD1	CASSLGSTGREQYF	TGCGCCAGCAGCTTGGGATCGACAGGGAGAGAGCAGTACTTC
TRBV28	NA	TRBJ1-2	NA	CASSLRYRRNTF	TGTGCCAGCAGTTTGCGATATAGGAGGAACACCTTC
TRBV7-3	NA	TRBJ1-6	NA	CASSLGGTYNSPLHF	TGTGCCAGCAGCCTAGGGGGGACCTATAATTCACCCCTCCACTTT
TRBV5-1	NA	TRBJ2-1	NA	CASSSGVGQSSYNEQFF	TGCGCCAGCAGCTCCGGGGTGGGGCAAAGCTCCTACAATGAGCAGTTCTTC
TRBV6-5	NA	TRBJ2-7	TRBD1	CASIMAGGSSYEQYF	TGTGCCAGCATCATGGCAGGGGGCTCCTCCTACGAGCAGTACTTC
TRBV30	NA	TRBJ2-1	TRBD2	CAWNWAGGSYNEQFF	TGTGCCTGGAATTGGGCGGGGGGCTCCTACAATGAGCAGTTCTTC
TRBV19	NA	TRBJ2-3	TRBD1	CASSIMGTGGGRDTQYF	TGTGCCAGTAGTATTATGGGGACAGGGGGCGGGAGAGATACGCAGTATTTT
TRBV14	NA	TRBJ1-1	NA	CASSQSRNTEAFF	TGTGCCAGCAGCCAGAGCAGGAACACTGAAGCTTTCTTT
TRBV14	NA	TRBJ2-1	TRBD2	CASSQDRAGGHEQFF	TGTGCCAGCAGCCAAGATAGGGCGGGGGGGCATGAGCAGTTCTTC
TRBV7-2	NA	TRBJ1-4	TRBD1	CASSLAPRTGGGGEKLFF	TGTGCCAGCAGCTTAGCCCCGAGGACAGGGGGCGGGGGTGAAAAACTGTTTTTT
TRBV9	once	TRBJ1-4	TRBD1	CASSGTGGSRTNEKLFF	TGTGCCAGCAGCGGGACAGGGGGTTCGAGAACTAATGAAAAACTGTTTTTT
TRBV7-9	once	TRBJ1-1	NA	CASSLGTNTEAFF	TGTGCCAGCAGCTTAGGGACGAACACTGAAGCTTTCTTT
TRBV9	NA	TRBJ1-4	NA	CASSLWGGSNEKLFF	TGTGCCAGCAGCCTATGGGGCGGCTCAAATGAAAAACTGTTTTTT
TRBV7-2	NA	TRBJ2-2	TRBD1	CASTGQGFVGELFF	TGTGCCAGCACTGGACAGGGGTTTGTCGGGGAGCTGTTTTTT
TRBV30	NA	TRBJ1-3	NA	CAWSLGGSGNTIYF	TGTGCCTGGAGCCTCGGCGGGTCTGGAAACACCATATATTTT
TRBV16	NA	TRBJ2-1	TRBD2	CASSPGTSGGREQFF	TGTGCCAGCAGCCCCGGGACTAGCGGGGGTCGTGAGCAGTTCTTC
TRBV27	NA	TRBJ1-5	NA	CASSPWTVSNQPQHF	TGTGCCAGCAGCCCCTGGACGGTAAGCAATCAGCCCCAGCATTTT
TRBV30	NA	TRBJ1-2	NA	CAWSSGGDGYTF	TGTGCCTGGAGTTCTGGGGGGGATGGCTACACCTTC
TRBV18	NA	TRBJ1-2	NA	CASSPLDESNYGYTF	TGTGCCAGCTCACCGTTGGACGAATCTAACTATGGCTACACCTTC
TRBV9	NA	TRBJ2-2	NA	CASSVDGGGGWTGELFF	TGTGCCAGCAGCGTAGACGGAGGCGGGGGCTGGACCGGGGAGCTGTTTTTT
TRBV5-1	NA	TRBJ1-3	NA	CASSLDGVSGGNTIYF	TGCGCCAGCAGCTTGGACGGGGTGAGCGGTGGAAACACCATATATTTT
TRBV6-1	NA	TRBJ1-3	NA	CASSEVRAGNTIYF	TGTGCCAGCAGTGAAGTCAGGGCTGGAAACACCATATATTTT
TRBV4-2	NA	TRBJ1-2	NA	CASSQDLGGGYGYTF	TGTGCCAGCAGCCAAGATTTGGGGGGGGGCTATGGCTACACCTTC
TRBV9	NA	TRBJ1-2	NA	CASSGSTDYGYTF	TGTGCCAGCAGCGGATCGACGGACTATGGCTACACCTTC
TRBV6-5	NA	TRBJ1-3	NA	CASSYSGDLGTIYF	TGTGCCAGCAGTTACTCGGGCGACTTGGGGACCATATATTTT
TRBV9	NA	TRBJ1-2	NA	CATRREGGYTF	TGTGCCACCCGTCGGGAGGGCGGCTACACCTTC
TRBV19	NA	TRBJ2-5	TRBD1	CASSGTAQETQYF	TGTGCCAGTAGTGGGACAGCACAAGAGACCCAGTACTTC
TRBV5-1	NA	TRBJ2-1	TRBD2	CASSKAGTSEIREQFF	TGCGCCAGCAGCAAAGCCGGGACTAGTGAGATCCGTGAGCAGTTCTTC
TRBV7-9	NA	TRBJ2-2	TRBD2	CASRIAGAGGSNTGELFF	TGTGCCAGCAGAATAGCTGGAGCGGGGGGTTCGAACACCGGGGAGCTGTTTTTT
TRBV2	few	TRBJ1-2	NA	CASTDGQNYGYTF	TGTGCCAGCACGGACGGCCAAAACTATGGCTACACCTTC
TRBV6-2/TRBV6-3	NA	TRBJ1-1	TRBD1	CASSYSPQGAGTEAFF	TGTGCCAGCAGTTACTCCCCGCAGGGGGCGGGCACTGAAGCTTTCTTT
TRBV9	NA	TRBJ2-3	NA	CASSVEVRPDTQYF	TGTGCCAGCAGCGTAGAAGTGCGGCCAGATACGCAGTATTTT
TRBV4-3	NA	TRBJ2-3	NA	CASSQDWRPDTQYF	TGCGCCAGCAGCCAAGATTGGAGGCCAGATACGCAGTATTTT
TRBV2	NA	TRBJ2-3	NA	CASTRGNTDTQYF	TGTGCCAGCACTCGGGGGAACACAGATACGCAGTATTTT
TRBV29-1	NA	TRBJ1-1	NA	CSVASKRDTEAFF	TGCAGCGTTGCGTCGAAACGGGACACTGAAGCTTTCTTT
TRBV2	NA	TRBJ2-4	TRBD1	CASSRDKDRILAKNIQYF	TGTGCCAGCAGTCGAGATAAGGACAGGATATTAGCCAAAAACATTCAGTACTTC
TRBV6-2/TRBV6-3	once	TRBJ1-5	NA	CVSSYSVGRANQPQHF	TGTGTCAGCAGTTACTCTGTGGGCAGGGCCAATCAGCCCCAGCATTTT
TRBV5-1	NA	TRBJ1-1	NA	CASSAGDTFRVSEAFF	TGCGCCAGCAGCGCGGGGGACACCTTCAGGGTAAGCGAAGCTTTCTTT
TRBV19	NA	TRBJ1-2	NA	CASRGGGYGYTF	TGTGCCAGTAGGGGAGGGGGCTATGGCTACACCTTC
TRBV4-1	few	TRBJ1-6	NA	CASSQDPGKYYNSPLHF	TGCGCCAGCAGCCAAGACCCCGGGAAGTACTATAATTCACCCCTCCACTTT
TRBV6-5	NA	TRBJ1-1	NA	CASSYTRVNTEAFF	TGTGCCAGCAGTTACACCAGGGTGAACACTGAAGCTTTCTTT
TRBV10-3	NA	TRBJ2-7	NA	CAISELYEQYF	TGTGCCATCAGTGAGTTGTACGAGCAGTACTTC
TRBV19	NA	TRBJ2-6	NA	CASRLGRYSGANVLTF	TGTGCCAGTAGATTAGGACGGTACTCTGGGGCCAACGTCCTGACTTTC
TRBV9	once	TRBJ1-1	NA	CASSVALGGATEAFF	TGTGCCAGCAGCGTAGCTCTGGGGGGTGCCACTGAAGCTTTCTTT
TRBV19	once	TRBJ1-3	TRBD1	CASRRDRESGNTIYF	TGTGCCAGTAGGAGAGACAGGGAGTCTGGAAACACCATATATTTT
TRBV6-4	NA	TRBJ1-2	NA	CASSDRTSGRYTF	TGTGCCAGCAGTGACCGGACATCTGGGAGATACACCTTC